The 29 T cell receptor beta chains below all came from one sample that was sequenced in a study of T cell changes during pregnancy in multiple sclerosis. Measured with immunoSEQ multiplex PCR; TCRdb has only the in-frame clones, and not every one. Counted here are over 30,000 clones, just over 85% occurring once; the ten biggest clones make up less than 1.5%. Sequencing used CD4+ T cells from peripheral blood mononuclear cells, obtained before pregnancy. The receptors originated from a female donor with multiple sclerosis, enrolled in a pregnancy study.

The chain employs TRBV6-5 and TRBJ2-3; maybe TRBD2 (6 bases). The CDR3 contains 14 residues. The V gene's germline CDR1 is MNHEY and CDR2 SVGAGI. V shed 7 bases and J shed 0 bases, with 11 bases lying between them. The CDR3 nucleotides are TGTGCCAGCAAGCAGGGACTCAGCACAGATACGCAGTATTTT. This encodes CASKQGLSTDTQYF.

V is TRBV7-2 and J is TRBJ2-1; D is unclear. The CDR3 covers 12 residues. Trimming removed 9 bases at V and 9 bases at J, with 15 bases between. Germline CDR1 reads SGHTA; CDR2 reads FQGNSA. The CDR3 DNA sequence: TGTGCCAGTCTCCGGTCGCCTAGTGAGCAGTTCTTC. Its translation is CASLRSPSEQFF.

This clone came up once. The rearrangement uses TRBV7-9 and TRBJ2-5, with D uncertain. The CDR3 sequence is 14 residues long. Trimming left V 5 bases short and J 0 bases short, with 10 bases between. Germline V lookup: CDR1 SEHNR, CDR2 FQNEAQ (reference sequence). CDR3 coding DNA: TGTGCCAGCAGCCCCGGCCGGGACCAAGAGACCCAGTACTTC. Translated, it gives CASSPGRDQETQYF. Based on the CDR3 plus reference TRBV7-9 and TRBJ2-5, the full variable domain is DTGVSQNPRHKITKRGQNVTFRCDPISEHNRLYWYRQTLGQGPEFLTYFQNEAQLEKSRLLSDRFSAERPKGSFSTLEIQRTEQGDSAMYLCASSPGRDQETQYFGPGTRLLVL.

The chain links TRBV7-2 to TRBJ2-3; 13 bases match TRBD2. The CDR3 extends over 16 amino acids. Trimming cost V 0 bases and J 5 bases; bases outside gene matches: 2. The germline gives CDR1 SGHTA, CDR2 FQGNSA. Here the CDR3 reads CASSLALAGGIDTQYF. DNA for the CDR3: TGTGCCAGCAGCTTAGCACTAGCGGGAGGGATAGATACGCAGTATTTT.

The V call is TRBV19, the J call TRBJ2-1, with D possibly being TRBD1 (5 bases). V was shortened by 6 bases and J by 4 bases, with 16 bases between the two germline ends. This CDR3 is built from 15 residues. Looked up from germline, CDR1 is LNHDA and CDR2 is SQIVND (reference sequence). CDR3 loop: CASRLQAFGYNEQFF. Written as DNA, the CDR3 is TGTGCCAGTAGGCTACAGGCATTCGGGTACAATGAGCAGTTCTTC. Full variable domain (missing parts from reference TRBV19 and TRBJ2-1): DGGITQSPKYLFRKEGQNVTLSCEQNLNHDAMYWYRQDPGQGLRLIYYSQIVNDFQKGDIAEGYSVSREKKESFPLTVTSAQKNPTAFYLCASRLQAFGYNEQFFGPGTRLTVL.

This sequence joins TRBV5-4 and TRBJ2-1; 8 positions match TRBD1. Trimming cost V 0 bases and J 3 bases; bases outside gene matches: 2. CDR1 is SGHNT, CDR2 YYREEE, per germline (reference sequence). CDR3 size: 15 residues. This CDR3 reads CASSLAGQVYNEQFF. In DNA form, the CDR3 reads TGTGCCAGCAGCTTGGCGGGACAGGTCTACAATGAGCAGTTCTTC. The complete variable domain, with remaining parts taken from reference TRBV5-4 and TRBJ2-1, reads ETGVTQSPTHLIKTRGQQVTLRCSSQSGHNTVSWYQQALGQGPQFIFQYYREEENGRGNFPPRFSGLQFPNYSSELNVNALELDDSALYLCASSLAGQVYNEQFFGPGTRLTVL.

The chain links TRBV18 to TRBJ2-7; 7 nucleotides agree with TRBD1. The CDR3 runs 15 residues. Trimming took 1 base from V and 5 from J; bases not matched to a gene: 8. Germline V gene data show CDR1 as KGHSH and CDR2 as LQKENI. CDR3 nucleotides: TGTGCCAGCTCACCACAAGCCAGGGGGACCAACGAGCAGTACTTC. As protein: CASSPQARGTNEQYF.

CDR3 loop: CASSLAGVLSSYEQYF. CDR3 nucleotides: TGTGCCAGCAGCTTGGCCGGGGTCTTAAGCTCCTACGAGCAGTACTTC. This chain uses TRBV5-6 with TRBJ2-7; a possible D gene is TRBD2 (5 bases). Germline loops: CDR1 SGHDT, CDR2 YYEEEE. CDR3 size: 16 residues. Between the trimmed V and J ends, which lost 0 bases and 0 bases, there was a span of 13 bases. The full variable domain, with the rest looked up from reference TRBV5-6 and TRBJ2-7, is DAGVTQSPTHLIKTRGQQVTLRCSPKSGHDTVSWYQQALGQGPQFIFQYYEEEERQRGNFPDRFSGHQFPNYSSELNVNALLLGDSALYLCASSLAGVLSSYEQYFGPGTRLTVT.

The V gene is TRBV7-9, the J gene TRBJ1-3; D ambiguous. CDR3 length: 18 residues. The V end was cut by 5 bases, the J end by 0 bases, with 20 bases between. Germline assignment: CDR1 SEHNR and CDR2 FQNEAQ (reference sequence). The CDR3 region has the DNA TGTGCCAGCAGCGCCCAGGTCGGACTTTTGAGCTCTGGAAACACCATATATTTT. Amino acid sequence: CASSAQVGLLSSGNTIYF.

DNA for the CDR3: TGTGCCAGCAGCCAATCTGCGGGAGGGTCAGATACGCAGTATTTT. Translation: CASSQSAGGSDTQYF. The V gene is TRBV14, the J gene TRBJ2-3; 9 bases agree with TRBD2. The CDR3 sequence is 15 residues long. Looked up from germline, CDR1 is SGHDN and CDR2 is FVKESK. Trimming removed 2 bases from V and 4 bases from J; junction bases left unmatched: 4.

This rearrangement joins TRBV28 to TRBJ2-7; D unresolved. V gave up 2 bases and J gave up 5 bases, with 13 bases separating them. Germline V gene lookup returns CDR1 MDHEN and CDR2 SYDVKM. CDR3 length equals 14 residues. Here the CDR3 reads CASSLGGLSHEQYF. The CDR3 nucleotides read TGTGCCAGCAGTTTAGGCGGCCTATCCCACGAGCAGTACTTC.

This clone was observed a single time. The CDR3 here is CASSRGLTGTDTQYF. As DNA, the CDR3 is TGTGCCAGTAGTCGGGGGTTAACAGGCACAGATACGCAGTATTTT. The chain carries TRBV19 and TRBJ2-3, with D perhaps TRBD2 (6 bases). Between the trimmed V and J ends, which lost 5 bases and 1 base, there was a span of 13 bases. This CDR3 is 15 amino acids long. From germline, CDR1 is LNHDA and CDR2 SQIVND (reference sequence).

This chain uses TRBV28 with TRBJ2-7; 7 bases fit TRBD2. The CDR3 runs to 14 residues. Germline V gene lookup returns CDR1 MDHEN and CDR2 SYDVKM. The junction had 8 bases not matched to a gene; V was cut back by 4 bases and J by 5 bases. The CDR3 DNA sequence: TGTGCCAGCAGTTCGAGCGGGGAGGGCGACGAGCAGTACTTC. This sequence encodes CASSSSGEGDEQYF.

The chain has TRBV2 and TRBJ2-7, with TRBD2 matching 10 bases. The CDR3 has 14 residues. CDR1 and CDR2 from the germline V gene are SNHLY and FYNNEI. After removal of 6 bases from V and 1 base from J, the junction contained 3 bases not matched to a gene. The CDR3 DNA sequence: TGTGCCAGCAGGGCTAGCGGGAGTTCCTACGAGCAGTACTTC. Its protein product is CASRASGSSYEQYF. Full variable domain (outside the CDR3, taken from reference TRBV2 and TRBJ2-7): EPEVTQTPSHQVTQMGQEVILRCVPISNHLYFYWYRQILGQKVEFLVSFYNNEISEKSEIFDDQFSVERPDGSNFTLKIRSTKLEDSAMYFCASRASGSSYEQYFGPGTRLTVT.

V usage is TRBV9 and J usage is TRBJ1-3; D is uncertain. The germline gives CDR1 SGDLS, CDR2 YYNGEE. CDR3 size: 16 residues. The ends were cut back, 0 bases at V and 0 bases at J, with 10 bases in the middle. The CDR3 region is CASSVDDYSSGNTIYF. The CDR3 bases are TGTGCCAGCAGCGTAGACGACTACAGCTCTGGAAACACCATATATTTT.

The chain links TRBV7-6 to TRBJ2-6; 7 nucleotides line up with TRBD2. The CDR3 loop spans 15 amino acids. Germline V gene data show CDR1 as SGHVS and CDR2 as FNYEAQ. Trimming removed 5 bases from V and 5 bases from J; junction bases left unmatched: 6. CDR3 amino acids: CASSDGLVRANVLTF. In DNA, the CDR3 is TGTGCCAGCAGCGACGGACTAGTCAGGGCCAACGTCCTGACTTTC.

This chain uses TRBV19 with TRBJ2-1; 14 bases map to TRBD2. Germline V lookup: CDR1 LNHDA, CDR2 SQIVND (reference sequence). The CDR3 is 16 amino acids. The V gene end was trimmed by 1 base and the J gene end by 7 bases; junction bases not matched to a gene: 3. The CDR3 loop reads CASSIAGTSGSNEQFF. The CDR3 DNA reads TGTGCCAGTAGTATAGCGGGGACTAGCGGGAGTAATGAGCAGTTCTTC.

Remarks on this clone: This sample also contains other DNA sequences that code for the same CDR3. The chain links TRBV11-2 to TRBJ2-1; 15 bases are shared with TRBD2. Germline V gives CDR1 SGHAT, CDR2 FQNNGV. CDR3 size: 17 residues. J was trimmed by 3 bases and V by 5 bases; bases with no gene match: 5. The DNA for the CDR3 is TGTGCCAGCAGCCTCGGACTAGCGGGAGGGCGCTACAATGAGCAGTTCTTC. It encodes CASSLGLAGGRYNEQFF.

The chain carries TRBV2 and TRBJ2-7; 7 bases are shared with TRBD1. In germline, CDR1 is SNHLY, CDR2 FYNNEI. With 0 bases clipped from V and 6 bases from J, the junction kept 8 bases outside the gene matches. The CDR3 totals 15 residues. The CDR3 coding sequence is TGTGCCAGCAGTGAAGCGCGGAACAGGGGCCGCGAGCAGTACTTC. It yields the protein CASSEARNRGREQYF.

This chain uses TRBV6-1 with TRBJ1-1; D uncertain. This CDR3 is 13 amino acids long. Germline V CDR1 and CDR2: MNHNS, SASEGT. V was clipped by 8 bases and J by 1 base, with 11 bases between them. This CDR3 reads CASRALGNTEAFF. For the CDR3, the DNA is TGTGCCAGCCGCGCGCTAGGGAACACTGAAGCTTTCTTT.

In nucleotides, the CDR3 is TGCGCCAGCAGCTGGACAGGGCGAATCTACGAGCAGTACTTC. Amino acid sequence: CASSWTGRIYEQYF. V gene TRBV4-1 combines with J gene TRBJ2-7; 8 bases are shared with TRBD1. The CDR3 has 14 residues. V gave up 5 bases and J gave up 3 bases; unmatched junction bases: 6. Germline V gene data show CDR1 as MGHRA and CDR2 as YSYEKL.

This sequence joins TRBV10-3 and TRBJ2-3; maybe TRBD2 (5 bases). Germline V lookup: CDR1 ENHRY, CDR2 SYGVKD. V lost 11 bases to trimming and J lost 2 bases, with 11 bases between them. The CDR3 has 12 residues. CDR3 loop: CAVGLNTDTQYF. CDR3 bases: TGTGCCGTCGGACTGAACACAGATACGCAGTATTTT.

The chain recombines TRBV10-3 with TRBJ2-5; no reliable D call. With 4 bases removed from V and 2 bases from J, the gap between germline ends came to 8 bases. The CDR3 sequence is 13 residues long. Germline-derived CDR1 and CDR2 are ENHRY and SYGVKD. The CDR3 spells CAISGSDQETQYF. CDR3 in DNA: TGTGCCATCAGTGGTTCAGATCAAGAGACCCAGTACTTC.

This clone appeared a few times. The CDR3 DNA sequence: TGTGCCAGCAGTTTTGAGGCAGCCACTGAAGCTTTCTTT. It specifies CASSFEAATEAFF. This chain links TRBV27 with TRBJ1-1; D gene ambiguous. Trimming cost V 3 bases and J 4 bases, with 9 bases left between them. The CDR3 runs to 13 residues. The germline CDR1 and CDR2 sequences are MNHEY and SMNVEV (reference sequence).

This chain connects TRBV6-5 to TRBJ1-2, with 7 positions matching TRBD1. V lost 6 bases, J lost 2 bases, and 9 bases stayed unmatched. This CDR3 comprises 15 residues. In germline, CDR1 is MNHEY, CDR2 SVGAGI. This chain's CDR3 is CASRPTDRANYGYTF. Here the CDR3 DNA reads TGTGCCAGCAGACCGACAGACAGGGCGAACTATGGCTACACCTTC.

The chain carries TRBV4-2 and TRBJ1-2, with 7 bases aligning to TRBD1. This CDR3 is built from 16 residues. In germline, CDR1 is LGHNA, CDR2 YNFKEQ. V gave up 0 bases and J gave up 8 bases; unmatched junction bases: 12. The CDR3 region has the DNA TGTGCCAGCAGCCAAGATATACGGACAGGCCCCAGAGGCTACACCTTC. Amino acids: CASSQDIRTGPRGYTF.

This chain uses TRBV30 with TRBJ1-1, with TRBD1 matching over 7 bases. CDR1 GTSNPN and CDR2 SVGIG come from the germline V gene (reference sequence). V was clipped by 1 base and J by 4 bases; unmatched bases: 9. The CDR3 is 15 amino acids. The chain's CDR3 is CAWSARTGWSTEAFF. The DNA for the CDR3 is TGTGCCTGGAGTGCCCGGACAGGCTGGAGCACTGAAGCTTTCTTT.

The chain employs TRBV5-1 and TRBJ2-2, with TRBD2 matching 7 bases. The CDR3 contains 16 residues. From germline, CDR1 is SGHRS and CDR2 YFSETQ. The V and J ends lost 2 bases and 2 bases, in that order; junction bases with no gene match: 6. Here the CDR3 DNA reads TGCGCCAGCAGCTTACTAGGGGACTACAACACCGGGGAGCTGTTTTTT. Translating gives CASSLLGDYNTGELFF.

V usage is TRBV9 and J usage is TRBJ2-7; no reliable D call. V was pared by 0 bases and J by 1 base, with 5 bases between. The V gene's germline CDR1 is SGDLS and CDR2 YYNGEE. This CDR3 has 13 amino acids. The CDR3 DNA reads TGTGCCAGCAGCGTAGGCAGTTCCTACGAGCAGTACTTC. It codes for CASSVGSSYEQYF. Filled out from reference TRBV9 and TRBJ2-7, the complete variable domain reads DSGVTQTPKHLITATGQRVTLRCSPRSGDLSVYWYQQSLDQGLQFLIQYYNGEERAKGNILERFSAQQFPDLHSELNLSSLELGDSALYFCASSVGSSYEQYFGPGTRLTVT.